The 25 T cell receptor beta chains given below trace back to one sample, sequenced in a study of blood T cell repertoires in COVID-19. Assay used: immunoSEQ multiplex PCR; TCRdb lists only in-frame clones, some missing. This table holds about 190,000 clones, 70% to 80% found once. Sequenced material: peripheral blood. These receptors were taken from a woman aged 50 to 60 with acute or convalescent COVID-19.

The genes are TRBV9 and TRBJ1-1, with unresolved D. Germline V lookup: CDR1 SGDLS, CDR2 YYNGEE. CDR3 length: 14 amino acids. V lost 1 base, J lost 1 base, and 8 bases lay in between. The DNA for the CDR3 is TGTGCCAGCAGCGTAACGTCCGGGAACACTGAAGCTTTCTTT. It specifies CASSVTSGNTEAFF. Filled out from reference TRBV9 and TRBJ1-1, the complete variable domain reads DSGVTQTPKHLITATGQRVTLRCSPRSGDLSVYWYQQSLDQGLQFLIQYYNGEERAKGNILERFSAQQFPDLHSELNLSSLELGDSALYFCASSVTSGNTEAFFGQGTRLTVV.

The DNA of the CDR3 is TGTGCCAGCGCGACAGGGACCTACTATAGCAATCAGCCCCAGCATTTT. Protein product: CASATGTYYSNQPQHF. The chain employs TRBV7-8 and TRBJ1-5, with 7 positions matching TRBD1. Per the germline V gene, CDR1 is SGHVS and CDR2 is FQNEAQ. Trimming at V came to 8 bases and at J to 0 bases, leaving 10 bases not matched to a gene. The CDR3 loop spans 16 amino acids.

The V gene is TRBV19, the J gene TRBJ2-1; D gene uncertain. The V gene's germline CDR1 is LNHDA and CDR2 SQIVND (reference sequence). V gave up 5 bases and J gave up 0 bases, with 17 bases separating them. The CDR3 is 17 residues long. CDR3 amino acids: CASSVLLRLSSYNEQFF. In DNA form, the CDR3 reads TGTGCCAGTAGTGTCCTACTAAGACTTAGCTCCTACAATGAGCAGTTCTTC.

The chain links TRBV7-2 to TRBJ2-2; 9 nucleotides match TRBD1. Germline CDR1 and CDR2: SGHTA and FQGNSA. The V and J ends lost 6 bases and 5 bases, in that order; junction bases with no gene match: 4. The CDR3 covers 14 residues. CDR3 sequence reads: CASRRDRATGELFF. Written as DNA, the CDR3 is TGTGCCAGCAGGCGGGACAGGGCAACCGGGGAGCTGTTTTTT. Looking up the rest from reference TRBV7-2 and TRBJ2-2 gives the full variable domain: GAGVSQSPSNKVTEKGKDVELRCDPISGHTALYWYRQSLGQGLEFLIYFQGNSAPDKSGLPSDRFSAERTGGSVSTLTIQRTQQEDSAVYLCASRRDRATGELFFGEGSRLTVL.

The chain links TRBV27 to TRBJ1-4, with a weak D call TRBD1 (5 bases). Trimming pared 3 bases from V and 0 bases from J, leaving 11 bases between. The CDR3 spans 16 residues. Looked up from germline, CDR1 is MNHEY and CDR2 is SMNVEV (reference sequence). The CDR3 DNA reads as TGTGCCAGCAGTTTGGACAATCCTACAACTAATGAAAAACTGTTTTTT. Encoded protein: CASSLDNPTTNEKLFF. Based on the CDR3 plus reference TRBV27 and TRBJ1-4, the full variable domain is EAQVTQNPRYLITVTGKKLTVTCSQNMNHEYMSWYRQDPGLGLRQIYYSMNVEVTDKGDVPEGYKVSRKEKRNFPLILESPSPNQTSLYFCASSLDNPTTNEKLFFGSGTQLSVL.

This chain links TRBV6-2 or TRBV6-3 with TRBJ1-5, with TRBD1 matching over 7 bases. CDR1 is MNHEY and CDR2 is SVGEGT in the germline V gene. The CDR3 has 15 residues. V lost 3 bases, J lost 10 bases, and 12 bases stayed unmatched. CDR3 sequence: CASSYGGTERSPQHF. CDR3 coding DNA: TGTGCCAGCAGTTATGGGGGGACAGAACGGAGCCCCCAGCATTTT.

This chain joins TRBV27 and TRBJ1-5; D gene ambiguous. V was trimmed by 6 bases and J by 1 base, leaving 16 bases between them. Germline values: CDR1 MNHEY, CDR2 SMNVEV (reference sequence). The CDR3 contains 16 residues. DNA of the CDR3: TGTGCCAGCAGCCCTTGGAGGGAGAGGAGCAATCAGCCCCAGCATTTT. Protein sequence: CASSPWRERSNQPQHF.

The chain combines TRBV4-3 with TRBJ1-1; D is possibly TRBD1 (5 bases). V was cut by 3 bases and J by 2 bases, with 13 bases left in between. The CDR3 is made up of 15 amino acids. Germline assignment: CDR1 LGHNA and CDR2 YSLEER. The CDR3 protein is CASSQDPGVNTEAFF. CDR3 DNA: TGCGCCAGCAGCCAGGACCCGGGGGTTAACACTGAAGCTTTCTTT.

The V gene is TRBV6-5, the J gene TRBJ1-5; the D is unclear. CDR1 is MNHEY and CDR2 is SVGAGI in the germline V gene. Deletions cut 7 bases from V and 0 bases from J, with 7 bases between. The CDR3 extends over 13 amino acids. CDR3 in amino acids: CASIPYSNQPQHF. In nucleotides, the CDR3 is TGTGCCAGCATTCCGTATAGCAATCAGCCCCAGCATTTT.

The DNA of the CDR3 is TGTGCCAGTACCCTGGACAGCGGTCGGGGCACCGGGGAGCTGTTTTTT. Protein product: CASTLDSGRGTGELFF. The chain links TRBV19 to TRBJ2-2, with TRBD1 as a possible D gene (6 bases). The germline V and J ends were trimmed by 7 bases and 4 bases, with 19 bases remaining between them. Germline CDR1 is LNHDA and CDR2 is SQIVND (reference sequence). This CDR3 region has 16 residues.

This sequence joins TRBV29-1 and TRBJ2-7; 9 nucleotides agree with TRBD2. The CDR3 covers 13 residues. V lost 3 bases and J lost 3; bases outside the gene matches: 3. Per the germline V gene, CDR1 is SQVTM and CDR2 is ANQGSEA. The CDR3 coding sequence is TGCAGCGTTGAGCGACTAGCGGACTACGAGCAGTACTTC. This gives the protein CSVERLADYEQYF.

The V gene is TRBV9, the J gene TRBJ2-5; 12 nucleotides match TRBD1. V trimming: 5 bases; J trimming: 5 bases; junction bases outside the gene matches: 16. This CDR3 has 18 residues. Per germline, CDR1 SGDLS and CDR2 YYNGEE. This CDR3 reads CASSDRIDRDRGQETQYF. Written as DNA, the CDR3 is TGTGCCAGCAGTGACCGAATCGACCGGGACAGGGGGCAGGAGACCCAGTACTTC.

This clone was counted between two and nine times. This chain joins TRBV4-3 and TRBJ2-3, with TRBD1 matching 7 bases. Germline V gene sequence: CDR1 LGHNA, CDR2 YSLEER. Trimming removed 0 bases from V and 5 bases from J; junction bases left unmatched: 2. This CDR3 has 14 residues. CDR3 in DNA: TGCGCCAGCAGCCAAGATCAGGGGGTAGATACGCAGTATTTT. Protein: CASSQDQGVDTQYF.

The chain uses TRBV28 and TRBJ1-1; 7 nucleotides align to TRBD1. The ends lost 1 base at V and 6 bases at J; junction bases unmatched: 8. CDR3 length: 15 amino acids. Germline lookup yields CDR1 MDHEN and CDR2 SYDVKM. The CDR3 DNA is TGTGCCAGCAGTTTATTATCAGGGGGTATTTCTGAAGCTTTCTTT. This translates into CASSLLSGGISEAFF.

V usage is TRBV5-1 and J usage is TRBJ1-5, with TRBD1 matching over 7 bases. From germline, CDR1 is SGHRS and CDR2 YFSETQ. Trimming took 5 bases from V and 9 from J; bases not matched to a gene: 8. CDR3 length equals 13 residues. The CDR3, as DNA: TGCGCCAGCAGGTTCGGACAGGAAGGGCCCCAGCATTTT. Encoded protein: CASRFGQEGPQHF.

CDR3 protein: CASSAAGSTYEQYF. CDR3 nucleotide sequence: TGTGCCAGCAGCGCAGCGGGTTCTACCTACGAGCAGTACTTC. This sequence joins TRBV6-6 and TRBJ2-7; possible D gene TRBD2, 6 bases. V dropped 6 bases and J dropped 2 bases, with 14 bases sitting between them. The CDR3 length is 14 residues. CDR1 and CDR2 from the germline V gene are MNHNY and SVGAGI (reference sequence).

This chain's CDR3 is CASSLRAGVVGEQYF. The CDR3 region has the DNA TGTGCCAGCAGCTTAAGAGCGGGAGTCGTGGGCGAGCAGTACTTC. V and J are TRBV7-2 and TRBJ2-7; 8 bases match TRBD2. V shed 2 bases, J shed 6 bases, and the junction held 9 bases outside the gene matches. Germline V gene lookup returns CDR1 SGHTA and CDR2 FQGNSA. The CDR3 is made up of 15 amino acids.

The chain's CDR3 is CASSRGQGAGNEQFF. In DNA, the CDR3 is TGTGCCAGCAGTCGGGGACAGGGGGCGGGTAATGAGCAGTTCTTC. The chain uses TRBV25-1 and TRBJ2-1; TRBD1 aligns across 12 bases. Unmatched junction bases numbered 6, after V lost 5 bases and J lost 7 bases. In germline, CDR1 is MGHDK, CDR2 SYGVNS. CDR3 size: 15 residues. Drawing the rest from reference TRBV25-1 and TRBJ2-1, the complete variable domain is EADIYQTPRYLVIGTGKKITLECSQTMGHDKMYWYQQDPGMELHLIHYSYGVNSTEKGDLSSESTVSRIRTEHFPLTLESARPSHTSQYLCASSRGQGAGNEQFFGPGTRLTVL.

The chain couples TRBV6-2 or TRBV6-3 to TRBJ2-7; maybe TRBD1 (6 bases). The V and J ends lost 4 bases and 0 bases respectively, with 10 bases between them. Germline CDR1 is MNHEY and CDR2 is SVGEGT. The CDR3 runs to 14 residues. DNA for the CDR3: TGTGCCAGCAGTTCAGGACAGTCCTCCTACGAGCAGTACTTC. Its protein is CASSSGQSSYEQYF.

The chain recombines TRBV5-8 with TRBJ1-2; the D is unclear. The CDR3 is 13 amino acids. Deletions cut 4 bases from V and 4 bases from J, with 11 bases between. CDR1 is SGHTS and CDR2 is YDEGEE in the germline V gene. The CDR3 nucleotides read TGTGCCAGCAGCCCTTACAACCTCTATGGCTACACCTTC. It specifies CASSPYNLYGYTF. The variable domain in full, completed from reference TRBV5-8 and TRBJ1-2, reads EAGVTQSPTHLIKTRGQQATLRCSPISGHTSVYWYQQALGLGLQFLLWYDEGEERNRGNFPPRFSGRQFPNYSSELNVNALELEDSALYLCASSPYNLYGYTFGSGTRLTVV.

The chain has TRBV4-2 and TRBJ2-2, with 10 positions matching TRBD1. The CDR3 runs 16 residues. In germline, CDR1 is LGHNA, CDR2 YNFKEQ. Trimming took 5 bases from V and 1 from J; bases not matched to a gene: 4. This CDR3 reads CASSKGQGVNTGELFF. CDR3 nucleotides: TGTGCCAGCAGCAAAGGACAGGGGGTGAACACCGGGGAGCTGTTTTTT.

The J gene is TRBJ1-1, the V gene TRBV6-5, with a weak D call TRBD1 (5 bases). Germline V gene data show CDR1 as MNHEY and CDR2 as SVGAGI. The CDR3 spans 14 residues. V shed 6 bases and J shed 6 bases, with 17 bases lying between them. The CDR3 loop is CASRHQGNVAEAFF. The CDR3 DNA follows: TGTGCCAGCAGGCATCAGGGTAATGTCGCTGAAGCTTTCTTT.

The chain uses TRBV27 and TRBJ1-6; tentatively, D is TRBD1 (6 bases). This CDR3 region has 14 residues. V lost 5 bases and J 8 bases, leaving 13 bases between the germline ends. In germline, CDR1 is MNHEY, CDR2 SMNVEV (reference sequence). The CDR3 sequence: CASSLDSVHSPLHF. The CDR3 DNA is TGTGCCAGCAGTCTGGACAGCGTCCATTCACCCCTCCACTTT.

This chain joins TRBV28 and TRBJ1-4; D call uncertain. The CDR3 sequence is 11 residues long. Germline CDR1 reads MDHEN; CDR2 reads SYDVKM. V lost 2 bases and J lost 8, with 3 bases in between. CDR3 in DNA: TGTGCCAGCAGTTTACAGGAAAAACTGTTTTTT. The encoded protein is CASSLQEKLFF.

V gene TRBV24-1 combines with J gene TRBJ2-2; D is ambiguous. The CDR3 spans 15 residues. Trimming cost V 3 bases and J 4 bases, with 11 bases left between them. Germline loops: CDR1 KGHDR, CDR2 SFDVKD. The CDR3 region is CATSDSRGTTGELFF. The CDR3 nucleotides are TGTGCCACCAGTGATAGTAGAGGAACCACCGGGGAGCTGTTTTTT.